A single sample is the source of the 4 T cell receptor beta chains below, sequenced in a study of radiotherapy plus CTLA-4 blockade in lung cancer. The assay was immunoSEQ multiplex PCR, and TCRdb's table has in-frame clones only and misses some. The sample contains roughly 100,000 clones, about four fifths of which appear only once. The sample in question was peripheral blood, obtained from a patient treated with radiotherapy plus ipilimumab. These receptor sequences come from a human donor with non-small cell lung cancer that progressed on radiotherapy plus ipilimumab.

This clone was counted between two and nine times. This rearrangement joins TRBV7-8 to TRBJ2-5; 10 nucleotides line up with TRBD2. Germline V gives CDR1 SGHVS, CDR2 FQNEAQ. Trimming cost V 5 bases and J 3 bases; bases outside gene matches: 21. There are 20 residues in the CDR3. This CDR3 is CASSRAMLAGVGTAKETQYF. The CDR3 nucleotides are TGTGCCAGCAGCCGCGCGATGCTAGCGGGAGTTGGGACGGCGAAAGAGACCCAGTACTTC.

This clone has more than one count but fewer than ten. J is TRBJ2-5 and V is TRBV29-1; 14 nucleotides match TRBD2. The V and J ends lost 6 bases and 3 bases, in that order; junction bases with no gene match: 6. CDR3 length equals 15 residues. Germline values: CDR1 SQVTM, CDR2 ANQGSEA. In DNA, the CDR3 is TGCAGCGTGGTGGGACTAGCGGGAGCTGAAGAGACCCAGTACTTC. The encoded protein is CSVVGLAGAEETQYF.

The chain employs TRBV2 and TRBJ1-2; 7 bases are a match to TRBD1. Per germline, CDR1 SNHLY and CDR2 FYNNEI. The V gene end was trimmed by 5 bases and the J gene end by 7 bases; junction bases not matched to a gene: 7. The CDR3 covers 13 residues. The CDR3 sequence is CASSTTGVLGYTF. CDR3 sequence (DNA): TGTGCCAGCAGTACAACAGGGGTACTTGGCTACACCTTC.

This clone was observed a single time. V usage is TRBV5-1 and J usage is TRBJ1-2, with D possibly being TRBD1 (5 bases). This CDR3 region has 16 residues. The germline gives CDR1 SGHRS, CDR2 YFSETQ. V was pared by 0 bases and J by 0 bases, with 12 bases between. The CDR3 sequence: CASSLGQGSTNYGYTF. The CDR3 bases are TGCGCCAGCAGCTTGGGGCAGGGTTCAACTAACTATGGCTACACCTTC.